Sequencing of this T cell receptor beta chain was carried out in a study of blood T cell repertoires in COVID-19. Study-level information: Whether acute or convalescent, the COVID-19 samples came from the United States, Italy and Spain. Sources were T cells, B-cell-depleted T cells, or PBMCs; the material itself was cDNA or gDNA.

Germline CDR1 SGHRS, CDR2 YFSETQ. The CDR3 runs 14 residues. V lost 5 bases and J 2 bases, leaving 11 bases between the germline ends. Patients in Seattle were enrolled during active infection, then followed longitudinally. In the authors' methods: For nucleated cells, counts were estimated from reference gene primer amplification. Assay: immunoSEQ multiplex PCR; the TCRdb copy retains only in-frame clones and omits some. V and J calls and clone size are those listed in that table; D and trimming were worked out from the DNA. Counted here are over 200,000 clones, over 80% occurring once; the ten biggest clones make up about 1.3%.

Source material: peripheral blood. The chain recombines TRBV5-1 with TRBJ2-1; possible D gene TRBD1, 6 bases. The receptor comes from a woman aged 30 to 39 with COVID-19, enrolled during active disease. The CDR3 region has the DNA TGCGCCAGCAGTACACAGGGCCCCTACAATGAGCAGTTCTTC. Translation gives CASSTQGPYNEQFF.